A selection of T cell receptor beta chains follows, all from one sample in a study of T-cell memory formation after mild COVID-19. TCRdb independently ran MiXCR on the 5' RACE reads; one entry per CDR3 protein. The sample consists of about 110,000 distinct CDR3 sequences, 15% to 20% of them appearing once. The sample taken for sequencing was PBMCs or a T cell subset sorted from them (not recorded which). The receptors stem from an adult woman who had mild COVID-19 (a few samples of this study predate the infection). Cell type and time point are not known. Each CDR3 is given with its conserved first and last residue. The order of the fields is J gene, clone size, D gene, V gene, CDR3 protein, CDR3 DNA. A D gene is named only where the DNA matches it firmly. Only part of the rows carry a size: once, few, many, or a class if the clone is expanded.

TRBJ2-3 | - | TRBD1 | TRBV20-1 | CSARVDRVTDTQYF | TGCAGTGCTAGAGTGGACAGGGTAACAGATACGCAGTATTTT
TRBJ1-5 | - | TRBD1 | TRBV20-1 | CSAAGQGRSNQPQHF | TGCAGTGCTGCTGGACAGGGTAGGAGCAATCAGCCCCAGCATTTT
TRBJ2-5 | - | - | TRBV12-3/TRBV12-4 | CASSALRSQETQYF | TGTGCCAGCAGTGCTCTCAGGAGCCAAGAGACCCAGTACTTC
TRBJ1-1 | few | TRBD1 | TRBV18 | CASSPWDRATEAFF | TGTGCCAGCTCACCCTGGGACAGGGCCACTGAAGCTTTCTTT
TRBJ2-7 | few | TRBD2 | TRBV7-9 | CASSLAPGLSKYEQYF | TGTGCCAGCAGCTTAGCCCCGGGACTAAGTAAATACGAGCAGTACTTC
TRBJ2-1 | - | - | TRBV6-5 | CASGSGGPTYNEQFF | TGTGCCAGCGGGTCTGGAGGGCCGACCTACAATGAGCAGTTCTTC
TRBJ2-6 | - | TRBD1 | TRBV7-9 | CASPASGQGTGANVLTF | TGTGCCAGCCCGGCCTCGGGACAGGGGACCGGGGCCAACGTCCTGACTTTC
TRBJ1-5 | few | - | TRBV7-9 | CASSLGGYSNQPQHF | TGTGCCAGCAGCTTAGGCGGATATAGCAATCAGCCCCAGCATTTT
TRBJ2-5 | - | - | TRBV20-1 | CSAPVGGRETQYF | TGCAGTGCTCCGGTTGGGGGGCGAGAGACCCAGTACTTC
TRBJ1-1 | - | - | TRBV29-1 | CSVVEGGTEAFF | TGCAGCGTTGTTGAGGGAGGCACTGAAGCTTTCTTT
TRBJ2-5 | - | - | TRBV4-1 | CASSQGGRDGETQYF | TGCGCCAGCAGCCAAGGTGGCAGGGACGGAGAGACCCAGTACTTC
TRBJ1-2 | - | - | TRBV6-2/TRBV6-3 | CASSPGVKNYGYTF | TGTGCCAGCAGCCCAGGGGTCAAGAACTATGGCTACACCTTC
TRBJ2-3 | - | - | TRBV7-9 | CASSLAWYLGTDTQYF | TGTGCCAGCAGCTTAGCCTGGTATCTAGGCACAGATACGCAGTATTTT
TRBJ1-3 | few | - | TRBV25-1 | CASSAARNSGNTIYF | TGTGCCAGCAGTGCCGCCAGGAACTCTGGAAACACCATATATTTT
TRBJ2-7 | - | - | TRBV12-3/TRBV12-4 | CASSGWPVDTLQYF | TGTGCCAGCAGTGGTTGGCCGGTTGATACCCTCCAGTACTTC
TRBJ2-3 | - | - | TRBV7-8 | CASSFQYSDTQYF | TGTGCCAGCAGCTTCCAGTATTCAGATACGCAGTATTTT
TRBJ1-5 | - | - | TRBV6-2/TRBV6-3 | CASSTPNQPQHF | TGTGCCAGCAGTACCCCAAATCAGCCCCAGCATTTT
TRBJ2-2 | - | - | TRBV6-1 | CASSELRTRELFF | TGTGCCAGCAGTGAACTGCGGACGAGGGAGCTGTTTTTT
TRBJ2-7 | - | - | TRBV29-1 | CSVLDLLYEQYF | TGCAGCGTCCTGGATCTTCTATACGAGCAGTACTTC
TRBJ2-3 | - | - | TRBV30 | CAWNRGMGTDTQYF | TGTGCCTGGAATAGGGGCATGGGGACAGATACGCAGTATTTT
TRBJ2-1 | - | - | TRBV4-3 | CASIQDLGPPSTREQFF | TGCGCCAGCATCCAAGATCTAGGCCCTCCAAGCACCCGTGAGCAGTTCTTC
TRBJ1-5 | many | - | TRBV5-1 | CASSPRGRGQHF | TGCGCCAGCAGCCCTAGGGGACGTGGCCAGCATTTT